The 21 T cell receptor beta chains in this list originate from one sample, sequenced in a study of beta chain features in type 1 diabetes. Isolated RNA was reverse transcribed in full, so expressed TCRB transcripts were sequenced. The method was immunoSEQ multiplex PCR; TCRdb's version includes in-frame clones alone and lacks a portion of them. The table records almost 350,000 clones, around 7.6% of them present only once. Sample: central memory CD4+ T cells from blood. These receptors came from a young woman in good health.

This clone was counted at least ten times. In nucleotides, the CDR3 is TGTGCCAGCAGCACCCGAAACTCCGCCTCCTACAATGAGCAGTTCTTC. Its protein is CASSTRNSASYNEQFF. This rearrangement joins TRBV7-2 to TRBJ2-1; D uncertain. The CDR3 spans 16 residues. V was trimmed by 5 bases and J by 0 bases, leaving 14 bases between them. The germline V gene has CDR1 SGHTA and CDR2 FQGNSA.

This clone was counted between two and nine times. The gene calls are TRBV20-1 and TRBJ2-7, with TRBD1 as a possible D gene (5 bases). V lost 5 bases and J lost 2, with 7 bases in between. Looked up from germline, CDR1 is DFQATT and CDR2 is SNEGSKA (reference sequence). There are 11 residues in the CDR3. The DNA for the CDR3 is TGCAGTGCTGCGACAGCCTACGAGCAGTACTTC. Its protein product is CSAATAYEQYF.

This clone was observed a handful of times. Other DNA sequences within the sample encode an identical CDR3. V is TRBV6-5 and J is TRBJ2-1, with 9 bases fitting TRBD1. V shed 0 bases and J 5 bases; nucleotides not matched to a gene: 2. The CDR3 is 15 residues long. CDR1 is MNHEY and CDR2 is SVGAGI in the germline V gene. The CDR3 coding sequence is TGTGCCAGCAGTTACTCCGGACAGGGGAACAATGAGCAGTTCTTC. Its translation is CASSYSGQGNNEQFF.

In this sample, this clone turned up a few times. This chain links TRBV11-2 with TRBJ2-1, with unresolved D. V was clipped by 2 bases and J by 6 bases, with 17 bases between them. The germline CDR1 and CDR2 sequences are SGHAT and FQNNGV. The CDR3 has 16 amino acids. The CDR3 DNA sequence: TGTGCCAGCAGCTTACGGCACAGTACCATATTCAATGAGCAGTTCTTC. This gives the protein CASSLRHSTIFNEQFF.

This rearrangement joins TRBV6-5 to TRBJ2-7, with unresolved D. Germline CDR1 MNHEY, CDR2 SVGAGI. V gave up 2 bases and J gave up 4 bases, with 12 bases separating them. This CDR3 contains 14 residues. This chain's CDR3 is CASSYLVGPYEQYF. In DNA form, the CDR3 reads TGTGCCAGCAGTTACCTCGTTGGGCCGTACGAGCAGTACTTC.

This clone showed up just a few times. V is TRBV18 and J is TRBJ1-5; maybe TRBD1 (5 bases). V was clipped by 2 bases and J by 1 base, with 6 bases between them. Germline CDR1 reads KGHSH; CDR2 reads LQKENI. The CDR3 runs 14 residues. CDR3 nucleotides: TGTGCCAGCTCACCAGAGGGGAGCAATCAGCCCCAGCATTTT. Its translation is CASSPEGSNQPQHF.

V is TRBV6-5 and J is TRBJ2-2; tentatively, D is TRBD1 (6 bases). Germline CDR1 and CDR2: MNHEY and SVGAGI. Trimming pared 2 bases from V and 3 bases from J, leaving 10 bases between. The CDR3 covers 15 residues. The CDR3 nucleotides read TGTGCCAGCAGTTACATTAGACAGGACACCGGGGAGCTGTTTTTT. Residues: CASSYIRQDTGELFF.

This clone was seen many times. The chain employs TRBV7-2 and TRBJ2-1; 8 bases align to TRBD2. The ends lost 4 bases at V and 2 bases at J; junction bases unmatched: 10. CDR1 and CDR2 (germline): SGHTA, FQGNSA. The CDR3 consists of 17 residues. CDR3 residues: CASSSPPGTSPYNEQFF. CDR3 bases: TGTGCCAGCAGCTCCCCCCCCGGGACTAGTCCCTACAATGAGCAGTTCTTC.

The rearrangement uses TRBV7-2 and TRBJ1-3; unclear D gene. The V gene's germline CDR1 is SGHTA and CDR2 FQGNSA. Trimming took 5 bases from V and 2 from J, leaving 10 bases between them. CDR3 length: 14 residues. CDR3 DNA: TGTGCCAGCAGCGTAGGAAGCCCTGGAAACACCATATATTTT. Translation gives CASSVGSPGNTIYF.

A remark on this clone: This sample includes further DNA sequences coding for the same CDR3. The rearrangement uses TRBV29-1 and TRBJ1-2; the match to TRBD1 covers 7 bases. Germline V CDR1 and CDR2: SQVTM, ANQGSEA. V was clipped by 3 bases and J by 0 bases; unmatched bases: 4. The CDR3 contains 14 residues. The CDR3 nucleotides are TGCAGCGTTGAGGGCAGGGGGGCTAACTATGGCTACACCTTC. Encoded protein: CSVEGRGANYGYTF.

This clone was found many times. The rearrangement links TRBV21-1 to TRBJ2-3. TRBV21-1 is deemed a pseudogene. This CDR3 has 9 amino acids. CDR3 DNA sequence: TGTGCAATCCCAGATACGCAGTATTTT. Translation: CAIPDTQYF.

The chain links TRBV2 to TRBJ2-1; D unclear. Germline-derived CDR1 and CDR2 are SNHLY and FYNNEI. The CDR3 loop spans 13 amino acids. The germline V and J ends were trimmed by 7 bases and 2 bases, with 9 bases remaining between them. The CDR3, as DNA: TGTGCCAGCACCGCGGAAGCCTACAATGAGCAGTTCTTC. This sequence encodes CASTAEAYNEQFF.

This clone showed up just a few times. The chain carries TRBV7-2 and TRBJ2-3, with TRBD2 matching 7 bases. This CDR3 spans 15 amino acids. Germline V gene sequence: CDR1 SGHTA, CDR2 FQGNSA. Germline trimming cut 2 bases from V and 5 bases from J; bases unmatched to any gene: 7. CDR3 residues: CASSLILWGGDTQYF. The CDR3, as DNA: TGTGCCAGCAGCTTAATCCTGTGGGGGGGAGATACGCAGTATTTT.

This clone was seen at least ten times. The same CDR3 also results from other DNA sequences found in this sample. The gene calls are TRBV6-6 and TRBJ2-7; 11 nucleotides match TRBD2. CDR1 and CDR2 from the germline V gene are MNHNY and SVGAGI (reference sequence). Unmatched junction bases numbered 1, after V lost 0 bases and J lost 6 bases. This CDR3 contains 14 residues. This CDR3 is CASSYSGLAGEQYF. CDR3 coding DNA: TGTGCCAGCAGTTACTCCGGACTAGCGGGCGAGCAGTACTTC.

At least ten counts were recorded for this clone. CDR3 amino acids: CASSPMYNNEQFF. In DNA, the CDR3 is TGTGCCAGCAGTCCAATGTACAACAATGAGCAGTTCTTC. The V and J genes are TRBV2 and TRBJ2-1; D is uncertain. The CDR3 is 13 residues long. From germline, CDR1 is SNHLY and CDR2 FYNNEI. V lost 5 bases and J lost 5, with 10 bases in between.

In this sample, this clone turned up a few times. The rearrangement links TRBV5-1 to TRBJ2-3, with 7 bases lining up with TRBD2. The CDR3 contains 17 residues. V shed 4 bases and J 1 base; nucleotides not matched to a gene: 12. Looked up from germline, CDR1 is SGHRS and CDR2 is YFSETQ. The CDR3 DNA is TGCGCCAGCAGCCAGCAGACAAGCGGGACGCGCACAGATACGCAGTATTTT. Amino acid sequence: CASSQQTSGTRTDTQYF.

The V and J genes are TRBV7-9 and TRBJ1-1; D gene unclear. V lost 2 bases, J lost 5 bases, and 9 bases lay in between. Germline CDR1 is SEHNR and CDR2 is FQNEAQ (reference sequence). This CDR3 has 13 amino acids. Here the CDR3 DNA reads TGTGCCAGCAGCTTAAACGCAATGACTGAAGCTTTCTTT. Protein product: CASSLNAMTEAFF.

This clone appeared a few times. The rearrangement joins TRBV6-1 to TRBJ2-3; D may be TRBD1 (6 bases). CDR3 length: 13 residues. V lost 5 bases, J lost 8 bases, and 14 bases lay in between. The germline CDR1 and CDR2 sequences are MNHNS and SASEGT. Written as DNA, the CDR3 is TGTGCCAGCAGTCCCGGAGACAGGAGTACGCAGTATTTT. Its translation: CASSPGDRSTQYF.

This clone was detected many times. The chain carries TRBV18 and TRBJ1-2, with D perhaps TRBD1 (5 bases). V was trimmed by 3 bases and J by 6 bases, leaving 14 bases between them. Per germline, CDR1 KGHSH and CDR2 LQKENI. This CDR3 contains 14 residues. Here the CDR3 DNA reads TGTGCCAGCTCACCGACAGTCGAGCCTCATGGCTACACCTTC. Residues: CASSPTVEPHGYTF.

This clone was picked up a small number of times. This chain connects TRBV7-9 to TRBJ1-5; D is unresolved. In germline, CDR1 is SEHNR, CDR2 FQNEAQ (reference sequence). Between the trimmed V and J ends, which lost 5 bases and 4 bases, there was a span of 12 bases. The CDR3 totals 14 residues. CDR3 sequence: CASSPGSPNQPQHF. The CDR3 DNA is TGTGCCAGCAGCCCTGGCAGCCCTAATCAGCCCCAGCATTTT.

The rearrangement links TRBV11-2 to TRBJ2-2, with no clear D. CDR3 length: 15 residues. Trimming took 0 bases from V and 7 from J, leaving 12 bases between them. CDR1 SGHAT and CDR2 FQNNGV come from the germline V gene. CDR3 sequence reads: CASSLDVGQGGELFF. CDR3 in DNA: TGTGCCAGCAGCTTAGATGTCGGGCAAGGCGGGGAGCTGTTTTTT. The full variable domain, in which reference TRBV11-2 and TRBJ2-2 provide the parts outside the CDR3, is EAGVAQSPRYKIIEKRQSVAFWCNPISGHATLYWYQQILGQGPKLLIQFQNNGVVDDSQLPKDRFSAERLKGVDSTLKIQPAKLEDSAVYLCASSLDVGQGGELFFGEGSRLTVL.